This TCR beta chain derives from a study of blood T cell repertoires in COVID-19. Trimming cost V 8 bases and J 3 bases, with 16 bases left between them. This CDR3 region has 15 residues. Germline V gene data show CDR1 as LGHDT and CDR2 as YNNKEL (reference sequence). As originally analysed: Amplification of reference gene primers provided the estimated nucleated cell counts. Here immunoSEQ multiplex PCR was the method, and the copy in TCRdb shows in-frame clones only, minus some. V and J calls and clone size are copied from that table; D and trimming were computed from the DNA. The table lists roughly 290,000 clones, 80% to 90% of them singletons, with around 8% in the top ten.

Sequences were obtained from peripheral blood. V usage is TRBV3-1 (or the pseudogene TRBV3-2) and J usage is TRBJ2-2, with a possible D match to TRBD2 (5 bases). The TCR was taken from a woman aged 45-65 years who had recovered from COVID-19. The CDR3 spells CASAPYLRDTGELFF. The CDR3 region has the DNA TGTGCCAGCGCCCCATACTTGCGGGACACCGGGGAGCTGTTTTTT.